Here is one T cell receptor beta chain with its context. The data belong to a study of shared clonotypes between healthy human individuals. The CDR3 is made up of 15 amino acids. With 2 bases removed from V and 0 bases from J, the gap between germline ends came to 8 bases. The germline V gene encodes CDR1 LNHDA and CDR2 SQIVND (reference sequence). The authors loaded roughly 200 ng DNA, 25,000 to 30,000 T cell genomes, into sorted-subset replicate PCRs. The assay was immunoSEQ multiplex PCR, and TCRdb's table has in-frame clones only and misses some. Here the sample spans about 2.3 million clones, less than 95% being singletons.

The sequenced sample was naive CD4+ T cells from PBMCs. Subset given: CD45RA+ positively selected. The origin of this receptor is a man aged 18 to 29 in good health. Some clones in this sample may be carry-over from other donors' samples. The gene calls are TRBV19 and TRBJ1-3; D might be TRBD1 (5 bases). The CDR3 DNA sequence: TGTGCCAGTAGTATACGACAGCCCTCTGGAAACACCATATATTTT. Amino acids: CASSIRQPSGNTIYF.